This TCR beta chain was sequenced for a study of identifying expanded T cells in peripheral blood. Points from the study as a whole: Variance in clone template counts between approximately two-week samples significantly increased with total template count across all healthy donors.

On this clone itself: Its antigen is currently unknown.

Collection occurred without any documented infections or immune events in donors. Germline CDR1 and CDR2: SGHRS and YFSETQ. This CDR3 has 13 amino acids. The V gene end was trimmed by 5 bases and the J gene end by 5 bases; junction bases not matched to a gene: 6. Only in-frame clones appear in the TCRdb table, and some are missing; sequencing was by immunoSEQ multiplex PCR. In the table there are approximately 140,000 clones, less than 90% of which are singletons. The V call is TRBV5-1, the J call TRBJ1-2; 7 positions match TRBD1. This TCR was recovered from a person between 18 and 69 years old in good health. Sequencing input: blood. The DNA for the CDR3 is TGCGCCAGCAGAAAGGGGGCAGATTATGGCTACACCTTC. Translating gives CASRKGADYGYTF. Looking up the rest from reference TRBV5-1 and TRBJ1-2 gives the full variable domain: KAGVTQTPRYLIKTRGQQVTLSCSPISGHRSVSWYQQTPGQGLQFLFEYFSETQRNKGNFPGRFSGRQFSNSRSEMNVSTLELGDSALYLCASRKGADYGYTFGSGTRLTVV.